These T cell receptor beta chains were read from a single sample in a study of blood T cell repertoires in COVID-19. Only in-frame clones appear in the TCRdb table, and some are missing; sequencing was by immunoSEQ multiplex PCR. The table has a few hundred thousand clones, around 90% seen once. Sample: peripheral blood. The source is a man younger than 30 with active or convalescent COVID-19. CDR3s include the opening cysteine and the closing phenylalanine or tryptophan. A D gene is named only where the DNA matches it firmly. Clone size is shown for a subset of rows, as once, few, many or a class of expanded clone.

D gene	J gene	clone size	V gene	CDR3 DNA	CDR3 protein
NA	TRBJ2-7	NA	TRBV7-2	TGTGCCAGCAGCTTGTTAGGGGGGGGTGGTTACGAGCAGTACTTC	CASSLLGGGGYEQYF
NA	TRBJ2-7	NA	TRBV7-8	TGTGCCAGCAGCCCCCACTCCTACGAGCAGTACTTC	CASSPHSYEQYF
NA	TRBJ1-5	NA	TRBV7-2	TGTGCCAGCAGCTTATCGGCGGGGGATAGCAATCAGCCCCAGCATTTT	CASSLSAGDSNQPQHF
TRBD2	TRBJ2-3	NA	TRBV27	TGTGCCAGCAGTTCCCTGACTAGCACCGGCACAGATACGCAGTATTTT	CASSSLTSTGTDTQYF
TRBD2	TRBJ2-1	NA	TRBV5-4	TGTGCCAGCAGCCCGGGAGGGGGCTCCTACAATGAGCAGTTCTTC	CASSPGGGSYNEQFF
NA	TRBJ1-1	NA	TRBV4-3	TGCGCCAGCAGCCACTATAGGGGGAACGCTGAAGCTTTCTTT	CASSHYRGNAEAFF
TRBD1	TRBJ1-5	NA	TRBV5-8	TGTGCCAGCACCTTCCCCTACAGGGGGAGTCAGCCCCAGCATTTT	CASTFPYRGSQPQHF
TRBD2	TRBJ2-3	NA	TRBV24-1	TGTGCCACCAGTGAGGGCGGGACTAGCGGAGATACGCAGTATTTT	CATSEGGTSGDTQYF
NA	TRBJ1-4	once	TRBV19	TGTGCCAGTAGTCCAAACAGTGACAATGAAAAACTGTTTTTT	CASSPNSDNEKLFF
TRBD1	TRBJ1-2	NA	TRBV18	TGTGCCAGCTCACGTCCCGGGACAGGGCACGGCTACACCTTC	CASSRPGTGHGYTF
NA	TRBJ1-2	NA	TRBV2	TGTGCCAGCAGTGGGGACTTAGTAGGGGGCTACACCTTC	CASSGDLVGGYTF
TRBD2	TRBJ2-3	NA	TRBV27	TGTGCCAGCAGTTTCGGAGCGGGAGGTCTAGATACGCAGTATTTT	CASSFGAGGLDTQYF
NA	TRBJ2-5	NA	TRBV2	TGTGCCAGCAGCTTCCAAGAGACCCAGTACTTC	CASSFQETQYF
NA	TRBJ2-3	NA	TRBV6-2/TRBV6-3	TGTGCCAGCAGCCGAACCGCTCCCGTAGGGGCAGATACGCAGTATTTT	CASSRTAPVGADTQYF
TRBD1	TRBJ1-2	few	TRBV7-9	TGTGCCAGCAGCCCATGGACAGGCGCACCAAGATCTAACTATGGCTACACCTTC	CASSPWTGAPRSNYGYTF
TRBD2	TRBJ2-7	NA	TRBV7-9	TGTGCCAGCAGCTTGGGAAGTGGACTAGCGGGAAGGGAGCAGTACTTC	CASSLGSGLAGREQYF
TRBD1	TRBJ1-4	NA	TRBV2	TGTGCCAGCAGTGTTTACAGGGGATCCGAAAAACTGTTTTTT	CASSVYRGSEKLFF
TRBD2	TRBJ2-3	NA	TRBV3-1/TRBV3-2	TGTGCCAGCAGCCAAGTGATTAGCGGGAGATCTAGAGATACGCAGTATTTT	CASSQVISGRSRDTQYF
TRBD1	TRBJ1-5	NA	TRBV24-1	TGTGCCACCAGTGATTCCGGGACAGGGGTGGAGCCCCAGCATTTT	CATSDSGTGVEPQHF
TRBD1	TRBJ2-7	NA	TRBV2	TGTGCCAGCAGATTCCGGGACAGGGTTTACGAGCAGTACTTC	CASRFRDRVYEQYF
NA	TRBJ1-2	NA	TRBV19	TGTGCCAGTAGTTTGGAAAGGGGCGGCTACACCTTC	CASSLERGGYTF
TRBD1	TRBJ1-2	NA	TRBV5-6	TGTGCCAGCAGCTTGGTATGGGACAGGGACAAAGACTATGGCTACACCTTC	CASSLVWDRDKDYGYTF
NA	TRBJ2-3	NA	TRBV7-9	TGTGCCAGCAGCCCAATTAGCACAGATACGCAGTATTTT	CASSPISTDTQYF
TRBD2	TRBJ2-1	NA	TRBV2	TGTGCCACCCCTTTGCGGGGGGGCGATGAGCAGTTCTTC	CATPLRGGDEQFF
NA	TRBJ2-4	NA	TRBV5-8	TGTGCCAGCAGCTTGATAGTCGGAGGGGTGGCCAAAAACATTCAGTACTTC	CASSLIVGGVAKNIQYF
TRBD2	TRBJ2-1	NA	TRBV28	TGTGCCAGCAGTTTTGTAGCGGGAGACAATGAGCAGTTCTTC	CASSFVAGDNEQFF
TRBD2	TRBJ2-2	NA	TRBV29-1	TGCAGCGTTGAAGGGACTCGGACTAGCGGGTACCGGGAGCTGTTTTTT	CSVEGTRTSGYRELFF
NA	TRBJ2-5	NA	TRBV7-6	TGTGCCAGCAGTCTATATGCGGGGAAACAAGAGACCCAGTACTTC	CASSLYAGKQETQYF